A selection of T cell receptor beta chains follows, all from one sample in a study of CD8+ T cells in alopecia areata. The protocol was immunoSEQ multiplex PCR, while the TCRdb copy is restricted to in-frame clones and leaves out a portion. The repertoire holds tens of thousands of clones, with approximately 70% as singletons. The sequences come from CD8+ T cells sorted from blood, collected around week 42, from a patient treated with tofacitinib. The receptors here all came from a human donor with alopecia areata. Each CDR3 is given with its conserved first and last residue. Each record gives: J gene, clone size, D gene, V gene, CDR3 DNA, CDR3 protein. A D gene is named only where the DNA matches it firmly. Size is stated for part of the rows, as once, few or many counts, or as a class when the clone is expanded.

J: TRBJ1-2
size: .
D: .
V: TRBV4-3
DNA: TGCGCCAGCAGCCACTCAGGGGATGGCTACACCTTC
CDR3: CASSHSGDGYTF

J: TRBJ2-1
size: .
D: .
V: TRBV6-6
DNA: TGTGCCAGCTGTCGGGGGTTGGACCACTACAATGAGCAGTTCTTC
CDR3: CASCRGLDHYNEQFF

J: TRBJ2-7
size: .
D: TRBD1
V: TRBV6-5
DNA: TGTGCCAGCGGATCACAAGGGACAGGTCTCTACGAGCAGTACTTC
CDR3: CASGSQGTGLYEQYF

J: TRBJ2-7
size: once
D: .
V: TRBV30
DNA: TGTGCCTGGAGCCCAGGCTACGAGCAGTACTTC
CDR3: CAWSPGYEQYF

J: TRBJ1-2
size: .
D: .
V: TRBV29-1
DNA: TGCAGCGTTGAAGAAATAGGGGGGCTCTATGGCTACACCTTC
CDR3: CSVEEIGGLYGYTF

J: TRBJ2-4
size: .
D: TRBD2
V: TRBV29-1
DNA: TGCAGCGGGGTGGGACTAGCGCAAGGAAGACACGAAAACATTCAGTACTTC
CDR3: CSGVGLAQGRHENIQYF

J: TRBJ1-4
size: .
D: .
V: TRBV5-6
DNA: TGTGCCAGCAGCTTCGGTAGATCGAATGAAAAACTGTTTTTT
CDR3: CASSFGRSNEKLFF

J: TRBJ2-7
size: .
D: .
V: TRBV27
DNA: TGTGCCAGCAGGAACCAGACAGGAACCTACGAGCAGTACTTC
CDR3: CASRNQTGTYEQYF

J: TRBJ2-7
size: .
D: .
V: TRBV5-1
DNA: TGCGCCAGCAGCCCGATGACTGACTCCTACGAGCAGTACTTC
CDR3: CASSPMTDSYEQYF

J: TRBJ2-7
size: .
D: TRBD1
V: TRBV6-1
DNA: TGTGCCAGCAGTGAAGGGACAGGGATCCACGAGCAGTACTTC
CDR3: CASSEGTGIHEQYF

J: TRBJ2-6
size: .
D: .
V: TRBV11-2
DNA: TGTGCCAGCAGCTCCACCTCTGGGGCCAACGTCCTGACTTTC
CDR3: CASSSTSGANVLTF

J: TRBJ1-2
size: .
D: .
V: TRBV7-9
DNA: TGTGCCAGCAGCCTATGGCGGGGGGCCCCGACCTATGGCTACACCTTC
CDR3: CASSLWRGAPTYGYTF

J: TRBJ1-5
size: .
D: TRBD1
V: TRBV7-9
DNA: TGTGCCAGCAGCGCAGGGGGACGGAATCAGCCCCAGCATTTT
CDR3: CASSAGGRNQPQHF

J: TRBJ2-3
size: .
D: TRBD1
V: TRBV2
DNA: TGTGCCAGCAGCCACGGACAGGGTGGTATGACAGATACGCAGTATTTT
CDR3: CASSHGQGGMTDTQYF

J: TRBJ1-1
size: .
D: .
V: TRBV19
DNA: TGTGCCAGTAGTATTTTTCTCGGGGGTAACACTGAAGCTTTCTTT
CDR3: CASSIFLGGNTEAFF

J: TRBJ2-3
size: .
D: TRBD1
V: TRBV6-6
DNA: TGTGCCGCAAGGCCACGGGACAGGCTCACAGATACGCAGTATTTT
CDR3: CAARPRDRLTDTQYF

J: TRBJ2-7
size: once
D: .
V: TRBV6-1
DNA: TGTGCCAGCACCAGCCGCAGGGTGGGGCCCTACGAGCAGTACTTC
CDR3: CASTSRRVGPYEQYF

J: TRBJ1-1
size: .
D: .
V: TRBV5-4
DNA: TGTGCCAGCAGCTTGGACGGCAGAATGAACACTGAAGCTTTCTTT
CDR3: CASSLDGRMNTEAFF

J: TRBJ2-1
size: .
D: .
V: TRBV9
DNA: TGTGCCAGCAGCGGGGCCGGGGCGGCCTACAATGAGCAGTTCTTC
CDR3: CASSGAGAAYNEQFF

J: TRBJ2-1
size: .
D: .
V: TRBV6-1
DNA: TGTGCCAGCAGTGAAGTGGCAAAATACAATGAGCAGTTCTTC
CDR3: CASSEVAKYNEQFF

J: TRBJ1-1
size: .
D: TRBD1
V: TRBV5-6
DNA: TGTGCCAGCAGGATAACAGGGGAACCTGAACTCACTGAAGCTTTCTTT
CDR3: CASRITGEPELTEAFF

J: TRBJ2-7
size: .
D: .
V: TRBV19
DNA: TGTGCCAGTAGCTTTGGGACCGGCTCCTACGAGCAGTACTTC
CDR3: CASSFGTGSYEQYF

J: TRBJ2-1
size: few
D: .
V: TRBV13
DNA: TGTGCCAGCAGTCCTTCTGGATATGAGCAGTTCTTC
CDR3: CASSPSGYEQFF

J: TRBJ2-1
size: few
D: .
V: TRBV4-3
DNA: TGCGCCAGCAGCCAAACGGCCGAAGGGGTAGGCGAGCAGTTCTTC
CDR3: CASSQTAEGVGEQFF

J: TRBJ1-4
size: once
D: TRBD1
V: TRBV28
DNA: TGTGCCAGCAGTTTACCACCGCCGGGACAGGATCGAAATGAAAAACTGTTTTTT
CDR3: CASSLPPPGQDRNEKLFF

J: TRBJ2-1
size: once
D: .
V: TRBV7-3
DNA: TGTGCCAGCAGCGCGACAGGCCCGAGGCATGAGCAGTTCTTC
CDR3: CASSATGPRHEQFF

J: TRBJ2-2
size: many
D: TRBD2
V: TRBV5-3
DNA: TGTGCCAGCATATCCGGGACTAGCGAGTACACCGGGGAGCTGTTTTTT
CDR3: CASISGTSEYTGELFF